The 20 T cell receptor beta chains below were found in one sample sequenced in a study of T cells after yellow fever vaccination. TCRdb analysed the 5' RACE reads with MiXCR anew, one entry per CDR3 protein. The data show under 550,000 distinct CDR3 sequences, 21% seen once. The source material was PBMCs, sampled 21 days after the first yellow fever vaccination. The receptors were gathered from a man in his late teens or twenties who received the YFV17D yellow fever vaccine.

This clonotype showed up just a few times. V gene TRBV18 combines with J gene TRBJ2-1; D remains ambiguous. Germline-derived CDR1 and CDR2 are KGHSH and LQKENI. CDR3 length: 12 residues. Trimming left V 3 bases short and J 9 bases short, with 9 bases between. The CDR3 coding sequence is TGTGCCAGCTCACCGAGAGAGAGTGAGCAGTTCTTC. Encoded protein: CASSPRESEQFF.

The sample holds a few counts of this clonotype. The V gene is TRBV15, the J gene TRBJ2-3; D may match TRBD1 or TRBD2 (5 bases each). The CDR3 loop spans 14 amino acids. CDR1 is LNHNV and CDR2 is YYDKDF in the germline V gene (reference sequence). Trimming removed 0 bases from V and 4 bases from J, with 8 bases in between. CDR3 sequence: CATSRDGGPDTQYF. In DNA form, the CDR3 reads TGTGCCACCAGCAGAGATGGGGGACCAGATACGCAGTATTTT. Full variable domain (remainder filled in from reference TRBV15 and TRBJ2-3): DAMVIQNPRYQVTQFGKPVTLSCSQTLNHNVMYWYQQKSSQAPKLLFHYYDKDFNNEADTPDNFQSRRPNTSFCFLDIRSPGLGDTAMYLCATSRDGGPDTQYFGPGTRLTVL.

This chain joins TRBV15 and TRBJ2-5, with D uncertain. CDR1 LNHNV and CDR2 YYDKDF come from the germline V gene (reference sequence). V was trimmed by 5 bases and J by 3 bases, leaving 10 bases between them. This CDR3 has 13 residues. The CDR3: CATSWYREETQYF. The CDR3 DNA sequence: TGTGCCACCAGCTGGTATCGGGAAGAGACCCAGTACTTC.

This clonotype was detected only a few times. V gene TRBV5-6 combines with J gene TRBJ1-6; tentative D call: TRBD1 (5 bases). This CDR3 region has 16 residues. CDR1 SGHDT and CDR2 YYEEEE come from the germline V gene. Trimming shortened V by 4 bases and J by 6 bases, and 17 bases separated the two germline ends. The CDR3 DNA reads TGTGCCAGCAGCCAACCCGGGACGGAAGTTAATTCACCCCTCCACTTT. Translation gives CASSQPGTEVNSPLHF.

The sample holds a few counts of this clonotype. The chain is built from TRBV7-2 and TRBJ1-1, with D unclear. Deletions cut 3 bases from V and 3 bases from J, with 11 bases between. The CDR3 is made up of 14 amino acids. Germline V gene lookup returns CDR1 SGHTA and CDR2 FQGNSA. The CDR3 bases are TGTGCCAGCAGCTTCCAGATCCCCGACACTGAAGCTTTCTTT. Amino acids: CASSFQIPDTEAFF.

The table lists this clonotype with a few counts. The CDR3: CASSLSPGATGNTIYF. The CDR3, as DNA: TGTGCCAGCAGCTTGTCTCCGGGGGCAACCGGAAACACCATATATTTT. The chain couples TRBV5-5 to TRBJ1-3; TRBD1 might be the D (6 bases). Trimming cost V 1 base and J 4 bases, with 15 bases left between them. The CDR3 has 16 residues. CDR1 and CDR2 (germline): SGHKS, YYEKEE (reference sequence).

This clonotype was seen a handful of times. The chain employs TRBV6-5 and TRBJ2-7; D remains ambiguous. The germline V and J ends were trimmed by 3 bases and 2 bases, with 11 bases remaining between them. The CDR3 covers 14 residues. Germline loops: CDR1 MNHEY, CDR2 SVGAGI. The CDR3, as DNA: TGTGCCAGCAGTTATGACCGGGTCGCCTACGAGCAGTACGTC. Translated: CASSYDRVAYEQYV.

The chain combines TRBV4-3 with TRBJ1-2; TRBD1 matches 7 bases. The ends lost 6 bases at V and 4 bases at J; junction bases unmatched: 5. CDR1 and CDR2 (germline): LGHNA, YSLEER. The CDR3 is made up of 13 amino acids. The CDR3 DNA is TGCGCCAGCAGACCCGGGACAGTCTATGGCTACACCTTC. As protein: CASRPGTVYGYTF.

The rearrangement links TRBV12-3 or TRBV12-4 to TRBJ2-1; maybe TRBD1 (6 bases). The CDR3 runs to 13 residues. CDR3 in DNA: TGTGCGCTCGCCGTGGACAGCTACAATGAGCAGTTCTTC. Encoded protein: CALAVDSYNEQFF.

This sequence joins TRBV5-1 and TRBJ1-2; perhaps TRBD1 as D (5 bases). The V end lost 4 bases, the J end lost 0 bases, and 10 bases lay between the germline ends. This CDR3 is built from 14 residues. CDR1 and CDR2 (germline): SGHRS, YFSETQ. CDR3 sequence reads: CASSGGPPNYGYTF. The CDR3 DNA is TGCGCCAGCAGCGGGGGTCCACCTAACTATGGCTACACCTTC.

CDR3 amino acids: CASSLGSGLYQETQYF. The CDR3 DNA follows: TGTGCCAGCAGCTTAGGGTCAGGGCTCTACCAAGAGACCCAGTACTTC. This chain joins TRBV7-8 and TRBJ2-5; D is possibly TRBD1 (5 bases). This CDR3 spans 16 amino acids. V was shortened by 1 base and J by 0 bases, with 12 bases between the two germline ends. Germline V gene sequence: CDR1 SGHVS, CDR2 FQNEAQ. The complete variable domain, with remaining parts taken from reference TRBV7-8 and TRBJ2-5, reads GAGVSQSPRYKVAKRGQDVALRCDPISGHVSLFWYQQALGQGPEFLTYFQNEAQLDKSGLPSDRFFAERPEGSVSTLKIQRTQQEDSAVYLCASSLGSGLYQETQYFGPGTRLLVL.

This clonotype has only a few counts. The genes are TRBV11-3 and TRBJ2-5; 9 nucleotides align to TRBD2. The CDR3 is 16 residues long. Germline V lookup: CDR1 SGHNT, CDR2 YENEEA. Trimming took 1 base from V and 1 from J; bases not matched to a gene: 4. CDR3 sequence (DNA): TGTGCCAGCAGCTTAGGGCTAGCGGGGACCCAAGAGACCCAGTACTTC. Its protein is CASSLGLAGTQETQYF.

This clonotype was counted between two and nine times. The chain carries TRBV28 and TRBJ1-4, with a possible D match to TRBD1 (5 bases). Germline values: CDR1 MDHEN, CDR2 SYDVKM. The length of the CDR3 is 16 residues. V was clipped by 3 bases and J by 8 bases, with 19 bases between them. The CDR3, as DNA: TGTGCCAGCAGTTTCTGGGAGGGCAGGGAGAAGGAAAAACTGTTTTTT. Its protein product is CASSFWEGREKEKLFF.

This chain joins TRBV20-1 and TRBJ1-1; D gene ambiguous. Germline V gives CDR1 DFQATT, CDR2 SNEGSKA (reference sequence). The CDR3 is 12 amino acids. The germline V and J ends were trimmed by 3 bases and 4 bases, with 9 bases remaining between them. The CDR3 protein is CSASYEGTEAFF. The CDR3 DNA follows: TGCAGTGCTAGTTATGAGGGCACTGAAGCTTTCTTT.

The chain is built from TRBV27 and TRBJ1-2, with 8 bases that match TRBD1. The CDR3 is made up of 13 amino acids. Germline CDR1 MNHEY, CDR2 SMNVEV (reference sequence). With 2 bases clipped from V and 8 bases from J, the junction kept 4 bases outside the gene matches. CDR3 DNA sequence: TGTGCCAGCAGTTTACAGGGGGCTAAGGGCTACACCTTC. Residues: CASSLQGAKGYTF.

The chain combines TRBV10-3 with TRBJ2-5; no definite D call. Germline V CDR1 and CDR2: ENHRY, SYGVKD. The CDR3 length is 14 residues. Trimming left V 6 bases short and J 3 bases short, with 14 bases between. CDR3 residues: CAISPTRTKETQYF. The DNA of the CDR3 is TGTGCCATCAGCCCCACACGAACTAAAGAGACCCAGTACTTC.

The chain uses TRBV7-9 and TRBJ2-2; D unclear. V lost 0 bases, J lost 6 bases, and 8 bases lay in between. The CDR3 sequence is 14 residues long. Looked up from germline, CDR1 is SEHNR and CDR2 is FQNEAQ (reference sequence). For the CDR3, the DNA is TGTGCCAGCAGCTTAGCGGGCAACCCCGGGGAGCTGTTTTTT. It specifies CASSLAGNPGELFF.

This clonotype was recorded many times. CDR3 residues: CASSYTEAFF. The DNA of the CDR3 is TGTGCCAGCAGCTACACTGAAGCTTTCTTT. The chain combines TRBV7-2 with TRBJ1-1; no clear D. Germline CDR1 SGHTA, CDR2 FQGNSA. The CDR3 has 10 residues. Trimming removed 4 bases at V and 3 bases at J, with 0 bases between.

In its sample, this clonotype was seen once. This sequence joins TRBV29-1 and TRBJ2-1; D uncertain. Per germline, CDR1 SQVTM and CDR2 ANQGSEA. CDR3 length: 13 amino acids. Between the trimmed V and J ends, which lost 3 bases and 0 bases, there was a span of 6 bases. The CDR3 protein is CSVDRSSYNEQFF. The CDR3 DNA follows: TGCAGCGTTGACCGAAGCTCCTACAATGAGCAGTTCTTC.

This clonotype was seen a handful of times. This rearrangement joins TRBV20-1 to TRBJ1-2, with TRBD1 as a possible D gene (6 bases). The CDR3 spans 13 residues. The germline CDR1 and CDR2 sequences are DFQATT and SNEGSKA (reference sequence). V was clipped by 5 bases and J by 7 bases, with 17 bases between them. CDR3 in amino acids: CSAARRDITGYTF. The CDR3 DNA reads TGCAGTGCTGCGCGACGGGACATCACTGGCTACACCTTC.